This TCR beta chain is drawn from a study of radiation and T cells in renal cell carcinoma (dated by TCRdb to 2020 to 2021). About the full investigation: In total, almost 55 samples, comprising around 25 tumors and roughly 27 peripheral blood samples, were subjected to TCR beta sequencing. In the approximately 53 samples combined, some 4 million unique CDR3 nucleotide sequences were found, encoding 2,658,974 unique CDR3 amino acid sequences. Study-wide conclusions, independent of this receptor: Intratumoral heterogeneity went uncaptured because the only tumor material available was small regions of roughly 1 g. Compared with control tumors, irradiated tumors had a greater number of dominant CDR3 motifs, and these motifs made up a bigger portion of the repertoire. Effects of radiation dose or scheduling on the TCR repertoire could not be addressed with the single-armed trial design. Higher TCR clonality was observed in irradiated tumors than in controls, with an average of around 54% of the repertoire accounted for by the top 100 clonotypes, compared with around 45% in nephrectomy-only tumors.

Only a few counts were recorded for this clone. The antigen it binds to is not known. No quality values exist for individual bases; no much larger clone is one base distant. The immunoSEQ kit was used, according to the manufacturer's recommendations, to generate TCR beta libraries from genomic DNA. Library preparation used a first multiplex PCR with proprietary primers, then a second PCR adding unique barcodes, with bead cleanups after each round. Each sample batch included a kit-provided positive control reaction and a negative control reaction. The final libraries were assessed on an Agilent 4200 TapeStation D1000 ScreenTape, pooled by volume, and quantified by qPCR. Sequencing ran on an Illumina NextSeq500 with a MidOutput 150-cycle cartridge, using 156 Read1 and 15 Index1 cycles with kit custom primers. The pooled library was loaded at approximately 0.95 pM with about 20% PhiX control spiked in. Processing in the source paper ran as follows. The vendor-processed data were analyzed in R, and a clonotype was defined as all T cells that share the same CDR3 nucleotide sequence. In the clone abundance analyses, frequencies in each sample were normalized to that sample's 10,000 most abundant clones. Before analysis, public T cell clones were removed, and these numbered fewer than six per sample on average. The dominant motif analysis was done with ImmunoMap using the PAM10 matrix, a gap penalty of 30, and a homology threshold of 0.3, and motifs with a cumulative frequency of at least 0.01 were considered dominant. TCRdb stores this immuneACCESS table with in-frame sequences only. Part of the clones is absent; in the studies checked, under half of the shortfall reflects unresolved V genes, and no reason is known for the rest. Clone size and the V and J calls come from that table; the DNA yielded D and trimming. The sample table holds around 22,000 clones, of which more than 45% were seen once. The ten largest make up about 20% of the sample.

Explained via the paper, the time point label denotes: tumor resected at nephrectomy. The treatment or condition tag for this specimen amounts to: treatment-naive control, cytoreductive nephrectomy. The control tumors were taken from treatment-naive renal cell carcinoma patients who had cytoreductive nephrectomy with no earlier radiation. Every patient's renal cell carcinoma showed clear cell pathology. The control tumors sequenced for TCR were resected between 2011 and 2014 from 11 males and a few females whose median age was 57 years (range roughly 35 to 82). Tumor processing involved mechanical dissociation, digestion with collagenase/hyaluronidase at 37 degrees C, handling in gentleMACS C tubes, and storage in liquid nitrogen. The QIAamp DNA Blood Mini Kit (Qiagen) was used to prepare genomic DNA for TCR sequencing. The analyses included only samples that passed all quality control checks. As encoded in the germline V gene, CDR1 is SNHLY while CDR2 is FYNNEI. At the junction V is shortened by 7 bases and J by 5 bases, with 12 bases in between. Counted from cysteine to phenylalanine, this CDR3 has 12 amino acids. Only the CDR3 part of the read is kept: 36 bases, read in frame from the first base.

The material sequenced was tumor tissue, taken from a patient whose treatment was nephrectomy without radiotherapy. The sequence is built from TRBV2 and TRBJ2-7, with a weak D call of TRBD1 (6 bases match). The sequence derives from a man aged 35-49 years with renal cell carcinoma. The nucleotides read TGTGCCAGCACCACAGGGTTTAACGAGCAGTACTTC. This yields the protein CASTTGFNEQYF.